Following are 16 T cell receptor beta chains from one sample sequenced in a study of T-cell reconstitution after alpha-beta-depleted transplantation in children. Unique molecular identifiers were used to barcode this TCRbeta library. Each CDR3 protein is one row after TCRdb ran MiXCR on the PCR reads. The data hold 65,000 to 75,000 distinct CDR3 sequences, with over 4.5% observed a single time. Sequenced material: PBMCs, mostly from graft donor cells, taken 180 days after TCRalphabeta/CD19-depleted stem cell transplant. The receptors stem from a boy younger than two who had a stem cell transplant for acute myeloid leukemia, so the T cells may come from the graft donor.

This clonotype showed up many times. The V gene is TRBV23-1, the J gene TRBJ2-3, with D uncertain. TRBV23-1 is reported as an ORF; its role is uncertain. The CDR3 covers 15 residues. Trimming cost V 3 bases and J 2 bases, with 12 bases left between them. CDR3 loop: CASSHNNGPTDTQYF. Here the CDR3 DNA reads TGCGCCAGCAGTCACAACAACGGACCCACAGATACGCAGTATTTT.

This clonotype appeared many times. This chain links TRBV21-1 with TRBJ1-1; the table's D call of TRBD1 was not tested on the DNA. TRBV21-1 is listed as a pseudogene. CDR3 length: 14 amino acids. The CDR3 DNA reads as TGTGCCAGCAGTCAAGGGGGGGGCGCCGCTGAAGCTTTCTTT. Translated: CASSQGGGAAEAFF.

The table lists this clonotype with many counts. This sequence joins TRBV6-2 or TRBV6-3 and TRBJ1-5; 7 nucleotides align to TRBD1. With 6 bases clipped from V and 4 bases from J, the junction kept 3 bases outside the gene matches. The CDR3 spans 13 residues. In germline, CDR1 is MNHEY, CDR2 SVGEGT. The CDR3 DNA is TGTGCCAGCAGCCGGGACAGTAATCAGCCCCAGCATTTT. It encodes CASSRDSNQPQHF.

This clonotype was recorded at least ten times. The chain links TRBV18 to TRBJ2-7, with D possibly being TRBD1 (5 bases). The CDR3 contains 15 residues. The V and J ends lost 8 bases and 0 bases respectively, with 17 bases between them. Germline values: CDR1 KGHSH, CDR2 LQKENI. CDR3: CASRLWGDSSYEQYF. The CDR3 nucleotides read TGTGCCAGCCGCCTGTGGGGCGATAGCTCCTACGAGCAGTACTTC.

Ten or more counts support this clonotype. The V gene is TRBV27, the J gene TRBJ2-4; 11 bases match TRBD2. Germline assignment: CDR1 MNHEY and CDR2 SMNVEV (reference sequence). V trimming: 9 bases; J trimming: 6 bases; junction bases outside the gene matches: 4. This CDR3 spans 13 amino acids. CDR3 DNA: TGTGCCAGTAGCGGGGGGGCGGGAAACATTCAGTACTTC. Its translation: CASSGGAGNIQYF.

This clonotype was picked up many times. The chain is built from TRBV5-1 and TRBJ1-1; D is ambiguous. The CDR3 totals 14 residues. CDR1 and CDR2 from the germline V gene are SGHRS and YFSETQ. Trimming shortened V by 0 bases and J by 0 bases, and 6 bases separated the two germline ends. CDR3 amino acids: CASSLEALNTEAFF. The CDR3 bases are TGCGCCAGCAGCTTGGAGGCGCTGAACACTGAAGCTTTCTTT. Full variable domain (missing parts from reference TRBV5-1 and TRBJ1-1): KAGVTQTPRYLIKTRGQQVTLSCSPISGHRSVSWYQQTPGQGLQFLFEYFSETQRNKGNFPGRFSGRQFSNSRSEMNVSTLELGDSALYLCASSLEALNTEAFFGQGTRLTVV.

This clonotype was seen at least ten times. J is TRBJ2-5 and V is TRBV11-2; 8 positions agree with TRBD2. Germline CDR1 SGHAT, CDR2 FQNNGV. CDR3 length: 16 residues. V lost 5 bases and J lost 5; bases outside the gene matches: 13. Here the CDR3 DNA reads TGTGCCAGCAGCCCATTGACCGGGGGGGTCCACGAGACCCAGTACTTC. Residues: CASSPLTGGVHETQYF.

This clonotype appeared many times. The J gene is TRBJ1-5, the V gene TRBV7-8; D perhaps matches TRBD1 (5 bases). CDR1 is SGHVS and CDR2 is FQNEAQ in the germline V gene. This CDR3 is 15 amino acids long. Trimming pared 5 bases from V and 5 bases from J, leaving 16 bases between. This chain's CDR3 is CASSRNGGGYQPQHF. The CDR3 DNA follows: TGTGCCAGCAGCAGAAACGGGGGGGGGTATCAGCCCCAGCATTTT.

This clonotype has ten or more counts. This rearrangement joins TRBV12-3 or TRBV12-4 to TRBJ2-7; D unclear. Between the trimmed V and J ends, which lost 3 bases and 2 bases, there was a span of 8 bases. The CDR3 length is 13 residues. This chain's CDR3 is CASSFRSPYEQYF. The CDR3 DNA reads TGTGCCAGCAGTTTTCGCAGTCCCTACGAGCAGTACTTC.

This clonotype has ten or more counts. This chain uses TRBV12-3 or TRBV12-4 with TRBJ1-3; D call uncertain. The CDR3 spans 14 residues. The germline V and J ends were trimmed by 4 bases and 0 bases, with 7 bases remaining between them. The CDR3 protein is CASSYYLSGNTIYF. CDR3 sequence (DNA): TGTGCCAGCAGTTATTATCTCTCTGGAAACACCATATATTTT.

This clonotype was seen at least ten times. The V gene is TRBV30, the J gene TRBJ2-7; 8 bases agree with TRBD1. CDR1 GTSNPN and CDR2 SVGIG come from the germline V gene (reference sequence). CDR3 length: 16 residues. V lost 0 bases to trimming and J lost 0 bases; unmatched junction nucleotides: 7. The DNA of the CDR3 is TGTGCCTGGAGTGTACCCGGGACAGGTAGCTCCTACGAGCAGTACTTC. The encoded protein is CAWSVPGTGSSYEQYF.

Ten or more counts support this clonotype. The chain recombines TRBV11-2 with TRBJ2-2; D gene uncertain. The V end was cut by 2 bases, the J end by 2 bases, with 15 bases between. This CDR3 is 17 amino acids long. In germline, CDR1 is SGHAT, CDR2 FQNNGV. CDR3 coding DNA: TGTGCCAGCAGCTTATCCCCGCAGGATGTCAACACCGGGGAGCTGTTTTTT. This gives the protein CASSLSPQDVNTGELFF.

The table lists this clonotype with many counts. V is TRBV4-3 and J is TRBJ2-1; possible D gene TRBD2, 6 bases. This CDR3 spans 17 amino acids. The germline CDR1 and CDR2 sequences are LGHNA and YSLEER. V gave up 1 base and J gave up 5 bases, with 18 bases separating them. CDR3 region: CASSQATWASEDNEQFF. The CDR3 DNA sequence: TGCGCCAGCAGCCAAGCAACCTGGGCTAGCGAAGACAATGAGCAGTTCTTC.

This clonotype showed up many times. CDR3 sequence (DNA): TGCAGTGTGAGGGGGCTTAGCAATCAGCCCCAGCATTTT. Its protein is CSVRGLSNQPQHF. The rearrangement links TRBV20-1 to TRBJ1-5; 7 bases map to TRBD1. Germline CDR1 reads DFQATT; CDR2 reads SNEGSKA (reference sequence). This CDR3 contains 13 residues. The trim removed 7 bases at V and 0 bases at J, leaving 3 bases unmatched.

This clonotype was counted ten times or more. CDR3 sequence reads: CASSPRQGSTDTQYF. CDR3 nucleotides: TGTGCCAGCAGTCCCCGACAGGGGAGCACAGATACGCAGTATTTT. The chain couples TRBV12-3 or TRBV12-4 to TRBJ2-3; 8 bases line up with TRBD1. CDR3 length: 15 amino acids. The V and J ends lost 5 bases and 0 bases, in that order; junction bases with no gene match: 4.

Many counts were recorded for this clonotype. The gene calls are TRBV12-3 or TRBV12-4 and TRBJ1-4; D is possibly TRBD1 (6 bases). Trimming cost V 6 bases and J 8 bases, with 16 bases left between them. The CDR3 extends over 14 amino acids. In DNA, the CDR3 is TGTGCCAGCAGAGTAACAGGGAGTCGGGAAAAACTGTTTTTT. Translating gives CASRVTGSREKLFF.